The T cell receptor beta chain under discussion was sequenced for a study of blood T cell repertoires in COVID-19. Study as a whole: Italy, Spain and the United States were the sources of the convalescent and acute COVID-19 samples.

In its sample, this clone was seen once. How the authors handled the data: Using reference gene primer amplification, nucleated cell counts were estimated. Some clones are missing from TCRdb's copy, which holds only in-frame ones; the method was immunoSEQ multiplex PCR. D and trimming come from the DNA, and the V and J calls and clone size come from that table. The sample has about 200,000 clones, 70% to 90% seen once. Trimming took off 4 bases at V and 2 bases at J, with 18 bases between the two ends. The CDR3 runs 15 residues. The V gene's germline CDR1 is SQVTM and CDR2 ANQGSEA. V usage is TRBV29-1 and J usage is TRBJ2-7, with TRBD1 as a possible D gene (6 bases). The sample was peripheral blood. The TCR was taken from a human donor with active or convalescent COVID-19. The donor label of this sample is uncertain. In DNA form, the CDR3 reads TGCAGCGTTGTCGGCGGACAGAGCCTTACCTACGAGCAGTACTTC. Its translation is CSVVGGQSLTYEQYF.